This entry concerns a single T cell receptor beta chain. What it recognizes is unknown. The entry originates in a study of CD8 T cells in ankylosing spondylitis. The study, taken as a whole, reports: One TCR beta motif, made up of fewer than 10 highly homologous variants, appeared characteristic of ankylosing spondylitis blood. Disease-associated clones were reportedly significantly overrepresented in matched ankylosing spondylitis synovial fluid. Prior literature has documented some motif variants in synovial fluid and blood from reactive arthritis.

Preparation of TCR beta libraries was done by quantitative 5'-RACE with molecular barcodes. A single record per CDR3 protein comes from TCRdb applying MiXCR to the 5' RACE reads. The profile shows approximately 540,000 distinct CDR3 sequences, roughly 13% of them singletons. There are 15 residues in the CDR3. Germline CDR1 and CDR2: LGHNA and YNFKEQ. The junction had 5 bases not matched to a gene; V was cut back by 4 bases and J by 3 bases. J is TRBJ1-1 and V is TRBV4-2; 10 bases match TRBD1. The TCR sequence derives from a male donor with ankylosing spondylitis. The sample comprised blood, either unsorted or a sorted T cell fraction (not recorded which). In DNA form, the CDR3 reads TGTGCCAGCAGCCCAGGACAGGGGGGGGACACTGAAGCTTTCTTT. This translates into CASSPGQGGDTEAFF.